The rows below give T cell receptor beta chains drawn from one sample of a study of glioma-infiltrating T cells after dendritic cell vaccination. Repertoires were generated with immunoSEQ multiplex PCR, while TCRdb's copy carries only in-frame clones and drops some. The data contain some 100,000 clones, over 75% of them singletons. Sequences were derived from blood, sampled before dendritic cell vaccination. The source of these receptors is a human donor with glioblastoma. Each CDR3 is given with its conserved first and last residue. Fields, in order: V gene, J gene, clone size, D gene, CDR3 protein, CDR3 DNA. The D gene is left open where the match is weak. Clone size is shown for a subset of rows, as once, few, many or a class of expanded clone.

V gene: TRBV5-5
J gene: TRBJ1-1
clone size: -
D gene: -
CDR3 protein: CASSQQARTVASEAFF
CDR3 DNA: TGTGCCAGCAGCCAGCAAGCTCGGACTGTGGCATCTGAAGCTTTCTTT

V gene: TRBV10-1
J gene: TRBJ2-1
clone size: -
D gene: -
CDR3 protein: CASSGFGGAYNEQFF
CDR3 DNA: TGCGCCAGCAGTGGGTTTGGAGGAGCCTACAATGAGCAGTTCTTC

V gene: TRBV6-6
J gene: TRBJ2-5
clone size: -
D gene: TRBD1
CDR3 protein: CASRGDRGQETQYF
CDR3 DNA: TGTGCCAGCAGGGGGGACAGGGGACAAGAGACCCAGTACTTC

V gene: TRBV5-1
J gene: TRBJ2-5
clone size: -
D gene: TRBD2
CDR3 protein: CASSFRGVWETQYF
CDR3 DNA: TGCGCCAGCAGCTTTCGGGGGGTGTGGGAGACCCAGTACTTC

V gene: TRBV29-1
J gene: TRBJ2-3
clone size: -
D gene: -
CDR3 protein: CSVERALSTDTQYF
CDR3 DNA: TGCAGCGTTGAACGCGCCCTTAGCACAGATACGCAGTATTTT

V gene: TRBV7-2
J gene: TRBJ2-2
clone size: few
D gene: TRBD2
CDR3 protein: CASSRTSTNTGELFF
CDR3 DNA: TGTGCCAGCAGCCGGACTAGCACGAACACCGGGGAGCTGTTTTTT

V gene: TRBV11-2
J gene: TRBJ1-3
clone size: -
D gene: -
CDR3 protein: CASSFERGGNTIYF
CDR3 DNA: TGTGCCAGCAGCTTTGAGCGGGGTGGAAACACCATATATTTT

V gene: TRBV5-1
J gene: TRBJ2-7
clone size: -
D gene: -
CDR3 protein: CASSTEGYEQYF
CDR3 DNA: TGCGCCAGCAGCACGGAGGGCTACGAGCAGTACTTC

V gene: TRBV7-9
J gene: TRBJ2-7
clone size: -
D gene: TRBD2
CDR3 protein: CASSLAGGPYEQYF
CDR3 DNA: TGTGCCAGCAGCTTAGCGGGAGGGCCGTACGAGCAGTACTTC

V gene: TRBV7-9
J gene: TRBJ1-5
clone size: -
D gene: TRBD1
CDR3 protein: CASSLGTGGSQPQHF
CDR3 DNA: TGTGCCAGCAGCTTAGGGACAGGAGGAAGCCAGCCCCAGCATTTT

V gene: TRBV7-9
J gene: TRBJ1-5
clone size: -
D gene: TRBD1
CDR3 protein: CASSTADRGPQPQHF
CDR3 DNA: TGTGCCAGCAGCACGGCCGACAGGGGGCCCCAGCCCCAGCATTTT

V gene: TRBV19
J gene: TRBJ2-1
clone size: -
D gene: -
CDR3 protein: CASSLPVGGNNEQFF
CDR3 DNA: TGTGCCAGTAGCCTCCCGGTAGGAGGAAACAATGAGCAGTTCTTC

V gene: TRBV5-1
J gene: TRBJ1-5
clone size: -
D gene: -
CDR3 protein: CASSLMGGQPQHF
CDR3 DNA: TGCGCCAGCAGCTTGATGGGGGGTCAGCCCCAGCATTTT

V gene: TRBV14
J gene: TRBJ1-2
clone size: -
D gene: TRBD1
CDR3 protein: CASSQETGGSYGYTF
CDR3 DNA: TGTGCCAGCAGCCAAGAGACAGGGGGTAGTTATGGCTACACCTTC

V gene: TRBV5-1
J gene: TRBJ1-1
clone size: -
D gene: -
CDR3 protein: CASSLGAGVMNTEAFF
CDR3 DNA: TGCGCCAGCAGCTTGGGGGCAGGGGTTATGAACACTGAAGCTTTCTTT

V gene: TRBV19
J gene: TRBJ1-1
clone size: -
D gene: -
CDR3 protein: CASKVQGKPEAFF
CDR3 DNA: TGTGCCAGTAAGGTACAGGGAAAGCCAGAAGCTTTCTTT

V gene: TRBV7-9
J gene: TRBJ2-5
clone size: -
D gene: -
CDR3 protein: CASSSRGETQYF
CDR3 DNA: TGTGCCAGCAGCTCACGAGGGGAGACCCAGTACTTC

V gene: TRBV6-1
J gene: TRBJ2-7
clone size: -
D gene: TRBD1
CDR3 protein: CASSADRGLYEQYF
CDR3 DNA: TGTGCCAGCAGTGCCGACAGGGGGCTCTACGAGCAGTACTTC

V gene: TRBV9
J gene: TRBJ2-1
clone size: -
D gene: TRBD2
CDR3 protein: CASSGLAGGPGFF
CDR3 DNA: TGTGCCAGCAGCGGACTAGCGGGGGGGCCGGGGTTCTTC

V gene: TRBV15
J gene: TRBJ2-3
clone size: -
D gene: TRBD2
CDR3 protein: CATRSDLTSVTDTQYF
CDR3 DNA: TGTGCCACCAGAAGCGACTTGACTAGCGTCACAGATACGCAGTATTTT

V gene: TRBV11-2
J gene: TRBJ2-7
clone size: -
D gene: -
CDR3 protein: CASRRAGYRDYEQYF
CDR3 DNA: TGTGCCAGCAGGCGAGCCGGGTACAGGGATTACGAGCAGTACTTC

V gene: TRBV6-6
J gene: TRBJ2-1
clone size: -
D gene: TRBD2
CDR3 protein: CASSHASGGAGNEQFF
CDR3 DNA: TGTGCCAGCAGCCACGCTAGCGGGGGGGCGGGGAATGAGCAGTTCTTC

V gene: TRBV9
J gene: TRBJ2-3
clone size: -
D gene: -
CDR3 protein: CASSVGGVAATLTDTQYF
CDR3 DNA: TGTGCCAGCAGCGTAGGAGGAGTAGCGGCAACCCTCACAGATACGCAGTATTTT

V gene: TRBV20-1
J gene: TRBJ2-1
clone size: -
D gene: -
CDR3 protein: CSASPVNEQFF
CDR3 DNA: TGCAGTGCTAGCCCTGTGAATGAGCAGTTCTTC

V gene: TRBV2
J gene: TRBJ2-7
clone size: few
D gene: -
CDR3 protein: CASSRRAFYYEQYF
CDR3 DNA: TGTGCCAGCAGTCGGCGGGCTTTTTACTACGAGCAGTACTTC

V gene: TRBV5-1
J gene: TRBJ2-3
clone size: -
D gene: -
CDR3 protein: CASSLNRNPDTQYF
CDR3 DNA: TGCGCCAGCAGCTTGAACAGGAATCCAGATACGCAGTATTTT

V gene: TRBV6-5
J gene: TRBJ1-1
clone size: -
D gene: TRBD1
CDR3 protein: CASSYSGQGRTEAFF
CDR3 DNA: TGTGCCAGCAGTTACTCAGGACAGGGGAGGACTGAAGCTTTCTTT

V gene: TRBV5-1
J gene: TRBJ2-1
clone size: once
D gene: -
CDR3 protein: CASSLAPTGLENEQFF
CDR3 DNA: TGCGCCAGCAGTTTGGCACCGACAGGATTGGAGAATGAGCAGTTCTTC

V gene: TRBV13
J gene: TRBJ2-3
clone size: -
D gene: TRBD2
CDR3 protein: CASSPWGSGGAGDTQYF
CDR3 DNA: TGTGCCAGCAGCCCCTGGGGTAGCGGGGGGGCTGGAGATACGCAGTATTTT

V gene: TRBV5-1
J gene: TRBJ2-1
clone size: -
D gene: -
CDR3 protein: CASSSTPYNEQFF
CDR3 DNA: TGCGCCAGCAGCTCGACACCTTACAATGAGCAGTTCTTC

V gene: TRBV10-3
J gene: TRBJ2-5
clone size: -
D gene: TRBD1
CDR3 protein: CAISSDSDREETQYF
CDR3 DNA: TGTGCCATCAGTTCCGACTCCGACAGGGAAGAGACCCAGTACTTC

V gene: TRBV29-1
J gene: TRBJ2-1
clone size: -
D gene: TRBD1
CDR3 protein: CSVRTGTVNEQFF
CDR3 DNA: TGCAGCGTCAGGACAGGGACGGTGAATGAGCAGTTCTTC

V gene: TRBV9
J gene: TRBJ2-1
clone size: -
D gene: -
CDR3 protein: CASSVAGSIKSSYNEQFF
CDR3 DNA: TGTGCCAGCAGCGTAGCTGGTAGCATTAAAAGCTCCTACAATGAGCAGTTCTTC

V gene: TRBV4-1
J gene: TRBJ2-3
clone size: -
D gene: -
CDR3 protein: CASSHLGGNRDNTQYF
CDR3 DNA: TGCGCCAGCAGCCACCTAGGGGGTAACCGGGACAATACGCAGTATTTT

V gene: TRBV10-3
J gene: TRBJ2-7
clone size: once
D gene: -
CDR3 protein: CAISESILQHGVYEQYF
CDR3 DNA: TGTGCCATCAGTGAGTCGATATTACAACACGGAGTCTACGAGCAGTACTTC

V gene: TRBV5-1
J gene: TRBJ2-3
clone size: -
D gene: TRBD2
CDR3 protein: CASSPIAGSHTDTQYF
CDR3 DNA: TGCGCCAGCAGCCCAATAGCGGGGAGCCACACAGATACGCAGTATTTT

V gene: TRBV7-2
J gene: TRBJ2-5
clone size: -
D gene: TRBD2
CDR3 protein: CASSLDRAGGLETQYF
CDR3 DNA: TGTGCCAGCAGCTTAGATCGGGCGGGAGGGCTGGAGACCCAGTACTTC

V gene: TRBV5-4
J gene: TRBJ2-7
clone size: once
D gene: TRBD1
CDR3 protein: CASSPGTGFYEQYF
CDR3 DNA: TGTGCCAGCAGCCCCGGGACAGGGTTTTACGAGCAGTACTTC